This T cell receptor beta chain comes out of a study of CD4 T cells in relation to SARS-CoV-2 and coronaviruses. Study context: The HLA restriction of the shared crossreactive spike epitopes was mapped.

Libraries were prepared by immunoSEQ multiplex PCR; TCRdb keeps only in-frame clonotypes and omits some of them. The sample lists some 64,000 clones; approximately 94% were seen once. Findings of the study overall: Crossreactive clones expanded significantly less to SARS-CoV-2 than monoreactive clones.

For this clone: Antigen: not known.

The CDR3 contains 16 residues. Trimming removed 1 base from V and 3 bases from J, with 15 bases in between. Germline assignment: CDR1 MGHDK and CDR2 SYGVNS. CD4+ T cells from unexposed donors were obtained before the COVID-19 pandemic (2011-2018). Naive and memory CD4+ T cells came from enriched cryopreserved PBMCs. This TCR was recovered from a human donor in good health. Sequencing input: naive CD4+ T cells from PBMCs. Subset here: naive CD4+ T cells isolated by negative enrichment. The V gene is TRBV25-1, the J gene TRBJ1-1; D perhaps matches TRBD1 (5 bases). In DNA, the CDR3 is TGTGCCAGCAGTGAATTGGCACCGGGGCGGGACACTGAAGCTTTCTTT. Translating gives CASSELAPGRDTEAFF.